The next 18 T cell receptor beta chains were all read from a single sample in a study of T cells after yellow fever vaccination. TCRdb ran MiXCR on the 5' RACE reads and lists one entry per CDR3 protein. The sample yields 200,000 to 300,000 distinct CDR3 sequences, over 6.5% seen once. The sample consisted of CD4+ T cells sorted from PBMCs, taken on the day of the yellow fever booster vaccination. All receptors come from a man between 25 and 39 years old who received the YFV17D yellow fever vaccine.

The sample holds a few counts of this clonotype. The CDR3 region is CATSREGGSYGYTF. CDR3 DNA sequence: TGTGCCACCAGCAGGGAAGGGGGTAGCTATGGCTACACCTTC. This chain uses TRBV15 with TRBJ1-2; possible D gene TRBD1, 6 bases. Germline V gene data show CDR1 as LNHNV and CDR2 as YYDKDF (reference sequence). The CDR3 consists of 14 residues. V was trimmed by 3 bases and J by 4 bases, leaving 12 bases between them.

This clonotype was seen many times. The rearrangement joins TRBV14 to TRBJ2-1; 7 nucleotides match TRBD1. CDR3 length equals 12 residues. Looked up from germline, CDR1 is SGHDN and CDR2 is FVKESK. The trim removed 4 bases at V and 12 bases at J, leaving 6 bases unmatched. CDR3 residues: CASSPPYRGQFF. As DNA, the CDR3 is TGTGCCAGCAGCCCTCCTTACAGGGGGCAGTTCTTC.

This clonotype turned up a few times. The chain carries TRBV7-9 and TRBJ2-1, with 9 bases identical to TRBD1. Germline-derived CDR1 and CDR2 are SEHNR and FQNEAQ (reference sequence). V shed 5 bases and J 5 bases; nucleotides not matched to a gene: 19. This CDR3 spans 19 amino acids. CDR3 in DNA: TGTGCCAGCAGCAAACGCCGGGACAGGGAGATAGGACGCGACAATGAGCAGTTCTTC. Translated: CASSKRRDREIGRDNEQFF.

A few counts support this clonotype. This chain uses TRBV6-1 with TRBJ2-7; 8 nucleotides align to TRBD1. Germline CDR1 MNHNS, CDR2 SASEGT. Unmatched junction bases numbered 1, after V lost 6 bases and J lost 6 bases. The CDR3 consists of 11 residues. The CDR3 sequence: CASRQGGEQYF. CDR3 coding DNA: TGTGCCAGCAGACAGGGGGGCGAGCAGTACTTC.

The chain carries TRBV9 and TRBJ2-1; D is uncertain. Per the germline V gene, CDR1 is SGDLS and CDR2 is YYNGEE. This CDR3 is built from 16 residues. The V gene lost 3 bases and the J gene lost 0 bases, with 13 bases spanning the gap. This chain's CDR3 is CASSGGVPFSYNEQFF. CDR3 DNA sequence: TGTGCCAGCAGCGGCGGAGTACCATTCTCCTACAATGAGCAGTTCTTC. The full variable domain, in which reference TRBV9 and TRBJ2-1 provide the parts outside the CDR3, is DSGVTQTPKHLITATGQRVTLRCSPRSGDLSVYWYQQSLDQGLQFLIQYYNGEERAKGNILERFSAQQFPDLHSELNLSSLELGDSALYFCASSGGVPFSYNEQFFGPGTRLTVL.

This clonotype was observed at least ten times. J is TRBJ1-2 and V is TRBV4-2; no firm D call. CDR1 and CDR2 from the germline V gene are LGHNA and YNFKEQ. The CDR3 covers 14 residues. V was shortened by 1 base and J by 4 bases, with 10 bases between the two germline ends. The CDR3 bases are TGTGCCAGCAGCCAAGTTTCTACTGCCTATGGCTACACCTTC. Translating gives CASSQVSTAYGYTF.

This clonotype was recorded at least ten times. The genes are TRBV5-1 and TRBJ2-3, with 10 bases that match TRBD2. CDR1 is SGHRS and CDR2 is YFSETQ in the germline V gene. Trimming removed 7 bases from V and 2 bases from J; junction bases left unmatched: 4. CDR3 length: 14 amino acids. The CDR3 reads CASALAGYTDTQYF. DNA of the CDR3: TGCGCCAGCGCACTAGCGGGATACACAGATACGCAGTATTTT.

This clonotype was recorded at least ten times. CDR3 sequence (DNA): TGTGCCATCAGTGACGGGACTAGTGTTCAAGAGACCCAGTACTTC. Translation: CAISDGTSVQETQYF. The chain combines TRBV10-3 with TRBJ2-5; 8 positions agree with TRBD2. Germline V lookup: CDR1 ENHRY, CDR2 SYGVKD. CDR3 size: 15 residues. The V and J ends lost 3 bases and 2 bases, in that order; junction bases with no gene match: 5.

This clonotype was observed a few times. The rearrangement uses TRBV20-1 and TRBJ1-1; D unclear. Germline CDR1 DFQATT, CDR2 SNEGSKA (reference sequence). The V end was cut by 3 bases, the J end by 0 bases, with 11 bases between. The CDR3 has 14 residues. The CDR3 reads CSASKGQLNTEAFF. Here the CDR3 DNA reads TGCAGTGCTAGTAAGGGCCAGTTGAACACTGAAGCTTTCTTT.

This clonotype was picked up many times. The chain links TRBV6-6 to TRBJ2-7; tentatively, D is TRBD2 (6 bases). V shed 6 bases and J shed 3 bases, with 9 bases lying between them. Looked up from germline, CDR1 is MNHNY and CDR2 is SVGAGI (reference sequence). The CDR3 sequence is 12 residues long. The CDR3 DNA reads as TGTGCCAGCAGCAGACTAGTCTACGAGCAGTACTTC. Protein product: CASSRLVYEQYF.

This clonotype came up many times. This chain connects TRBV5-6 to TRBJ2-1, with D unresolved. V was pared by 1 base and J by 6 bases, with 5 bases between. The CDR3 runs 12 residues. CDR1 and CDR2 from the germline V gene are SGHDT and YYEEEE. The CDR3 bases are TGTGCCAGCAGCTTGCCAGGCAATGAGCAGTTCTTC. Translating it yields CASSLPGNEQFF.

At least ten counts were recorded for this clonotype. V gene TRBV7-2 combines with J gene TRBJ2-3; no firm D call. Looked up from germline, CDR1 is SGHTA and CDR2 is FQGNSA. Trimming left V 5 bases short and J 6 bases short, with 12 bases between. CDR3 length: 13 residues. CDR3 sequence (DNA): TGTGCCAGCAGCAACCGTCCGTCTGATACGCAGTATTTT. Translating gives CASSNRPSDTQYF.

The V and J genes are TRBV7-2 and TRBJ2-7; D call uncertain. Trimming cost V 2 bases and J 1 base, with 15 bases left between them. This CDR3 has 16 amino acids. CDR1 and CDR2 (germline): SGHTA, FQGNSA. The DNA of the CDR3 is TGTGCCAGCAGCTTACAAGAATACAGACCTTCCTACGAGCAGTACTTC. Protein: CASSLQEYRPSYEQYF. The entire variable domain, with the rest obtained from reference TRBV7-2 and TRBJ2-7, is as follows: GAGVSQSPSNKVTEKGKDVELRCDPISGHTALYWYRQSLGQGLEFLIYFQGNSAPDKSGLPSDRFSAERTGGSVSTLTIQRTQQEDSAVYLCASSLQEYRPSYEQYFGPGTRLTVT.

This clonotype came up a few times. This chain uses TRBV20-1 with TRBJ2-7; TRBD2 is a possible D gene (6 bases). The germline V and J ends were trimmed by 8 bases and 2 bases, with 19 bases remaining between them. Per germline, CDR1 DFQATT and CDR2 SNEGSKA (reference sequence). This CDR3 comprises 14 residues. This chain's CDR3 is CSHIPGLGTYEQYF. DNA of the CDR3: TGCAGTCATATTCCGGGACTGGGGACCTACGAGCAGTACTTC.

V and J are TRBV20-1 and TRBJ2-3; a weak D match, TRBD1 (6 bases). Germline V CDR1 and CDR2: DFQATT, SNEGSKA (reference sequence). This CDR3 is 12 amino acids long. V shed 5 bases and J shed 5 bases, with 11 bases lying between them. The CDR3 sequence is CSAPDSLDTQYF. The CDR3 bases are TGCAGTGCTCCGGACAGCCTAGATACGCAGTATTTT.

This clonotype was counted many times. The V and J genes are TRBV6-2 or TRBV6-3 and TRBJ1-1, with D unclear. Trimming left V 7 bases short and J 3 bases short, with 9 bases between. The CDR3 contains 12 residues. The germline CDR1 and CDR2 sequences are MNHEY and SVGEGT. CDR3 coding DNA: TGTGCCAGCAATCAGGTGTACACTGAAGCTTTCTTT. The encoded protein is CASNQVYTEAFF.

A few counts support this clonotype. This CDR3 is CASSPGTGGFAEAFF. CDR3 bases: TGTGCCAGTAGTCCTGGGACAGGGGGCTTCGCTGAAGCTTTCTTT. J is TRBJ1-1 and V is TRBV19; 12 bases map to TRBD1. This CDR3 spans 15 amino acids. The J segment lost 6 bases and the V segment lost 5 bases, leaving 7 bases of the junction unmatched. From germline, CDR1 is LNHDA and CDR2 SQIVND (reference sequence).

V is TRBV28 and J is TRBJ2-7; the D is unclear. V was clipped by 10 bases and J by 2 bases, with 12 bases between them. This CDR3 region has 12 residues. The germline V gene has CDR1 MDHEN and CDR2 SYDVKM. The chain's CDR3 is CATVSSTYEQYF. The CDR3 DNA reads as TGTGCCACCGTCTCATCCACCTACGAGCAGTACTTC.